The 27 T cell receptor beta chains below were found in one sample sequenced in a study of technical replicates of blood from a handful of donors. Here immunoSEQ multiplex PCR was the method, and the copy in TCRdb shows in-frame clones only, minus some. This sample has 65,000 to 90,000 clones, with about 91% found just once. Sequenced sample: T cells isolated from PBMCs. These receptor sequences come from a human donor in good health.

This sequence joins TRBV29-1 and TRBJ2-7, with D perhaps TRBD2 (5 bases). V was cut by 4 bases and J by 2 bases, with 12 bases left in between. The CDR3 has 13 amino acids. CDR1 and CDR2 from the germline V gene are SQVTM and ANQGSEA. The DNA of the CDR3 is TGCAGCGTTGGTAGAGGGCCCCCCTACGAGCAGTACTTC. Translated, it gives CSVGRGPPYEQYF.

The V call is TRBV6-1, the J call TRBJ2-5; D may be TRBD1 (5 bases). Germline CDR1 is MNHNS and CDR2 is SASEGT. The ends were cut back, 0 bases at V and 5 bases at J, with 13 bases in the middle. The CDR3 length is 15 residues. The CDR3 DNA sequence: TGTGCCAGCAGTGAAGCGGGCAGGGCCGGGGAGACCCAGTACTTC. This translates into CASSEAGRAGETQYF.

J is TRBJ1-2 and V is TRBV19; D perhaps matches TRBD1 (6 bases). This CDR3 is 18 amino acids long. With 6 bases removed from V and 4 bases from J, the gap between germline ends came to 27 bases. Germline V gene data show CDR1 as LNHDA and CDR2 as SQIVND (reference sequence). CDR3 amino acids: CASSRYSIPQGPPYGYTF. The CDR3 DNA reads TGTGCCAGTAGCAGATATTCTATCCCACAGGGCCCGCCCTATGGCTACACCTTC.

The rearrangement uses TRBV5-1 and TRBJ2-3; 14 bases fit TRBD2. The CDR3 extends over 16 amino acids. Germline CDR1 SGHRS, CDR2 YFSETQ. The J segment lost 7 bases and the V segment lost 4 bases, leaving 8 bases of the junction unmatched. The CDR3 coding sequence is TGCGCCAGCAGCACTGGACTAGCGGGGGGAATGAATACGCAGTATTTT. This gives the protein CASSTGLAGGMNTQYF. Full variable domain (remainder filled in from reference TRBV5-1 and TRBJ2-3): KAGVTQTPRYLIKTRGQQVTLSCSPISGHRSVSWYQQTPGQGLQFLFEYFSETQRNKGNFPGRFSGRQFSNSRSEMNVSTLELGDSALYLCASSTGLAGGMNTQYFGPGTRLTVL.

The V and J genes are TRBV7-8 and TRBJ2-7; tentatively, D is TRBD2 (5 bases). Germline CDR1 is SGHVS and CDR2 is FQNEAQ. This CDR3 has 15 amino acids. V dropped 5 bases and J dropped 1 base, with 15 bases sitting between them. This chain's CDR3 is CASSTREGYSYEQYF. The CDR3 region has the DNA TGTGCCAGCAGCACTAGAGAGGGATATTCCTACGAGCAGTACTTC. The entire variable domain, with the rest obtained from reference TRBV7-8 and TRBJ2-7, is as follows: GAGVSQSPRYKVAKRGQDVALRCDPISGHVSLFWYQQALGQGPEFLTYFQNEAQLDKSGLPSDRFFAERPEGSVSTLKIQRTQQEDSAVYLCASSTREGYSYEQYFGPGTRLTVT.

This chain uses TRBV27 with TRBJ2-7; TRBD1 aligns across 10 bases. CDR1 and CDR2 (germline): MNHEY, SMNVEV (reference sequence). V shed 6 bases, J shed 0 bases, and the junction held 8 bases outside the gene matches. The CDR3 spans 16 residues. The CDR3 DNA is TGTGCCAGCAGGACAGGGGGCATGCTAAACTCCTACGAGCAGTACTTC. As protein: CASRTGGMLNSYEQYF.

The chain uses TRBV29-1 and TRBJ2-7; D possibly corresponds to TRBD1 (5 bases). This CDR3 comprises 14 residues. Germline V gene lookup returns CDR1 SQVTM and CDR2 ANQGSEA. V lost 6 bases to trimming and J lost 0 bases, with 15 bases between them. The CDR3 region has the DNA TGCAGCGTCCGAGACAGACTGAGCTCCTACGAGCAGTACTTC. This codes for CSVRDRLSSYEQYF.

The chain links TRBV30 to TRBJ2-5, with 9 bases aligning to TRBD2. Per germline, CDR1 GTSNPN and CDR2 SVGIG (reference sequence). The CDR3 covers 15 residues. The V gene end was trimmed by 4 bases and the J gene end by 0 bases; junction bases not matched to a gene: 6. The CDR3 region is CAWNGRGGNQETQYF. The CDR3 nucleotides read TGTGCCTGGAACGGGCGGGGGGGGAACCAAGAGACCCAGTACTTC. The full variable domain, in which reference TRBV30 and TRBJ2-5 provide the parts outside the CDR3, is SQTIHQWPATLVQPVGSPLSLECTVEGTSNPNLYWYRQAAGRGLQLLFYSVGIGQISSEVPQNLSASRPQDRQFILSSKKLLLSDSGFYLCAWNGRGGNQETQYFGPGTRLLVL.

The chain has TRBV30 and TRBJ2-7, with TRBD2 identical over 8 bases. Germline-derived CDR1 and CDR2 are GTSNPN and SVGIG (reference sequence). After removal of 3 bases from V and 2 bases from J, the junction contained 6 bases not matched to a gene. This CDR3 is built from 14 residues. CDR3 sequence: CAWSTRGLAYEQYF. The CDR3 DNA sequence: TGTGCCTGGAGCACGCGGGGACTAGCCTACGAGCAGTACTTC.

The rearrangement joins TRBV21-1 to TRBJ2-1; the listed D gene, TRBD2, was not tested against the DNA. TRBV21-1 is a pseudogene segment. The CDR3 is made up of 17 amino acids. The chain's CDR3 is CASTPAGTGCSYNEQFF. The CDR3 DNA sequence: TGTGCCAGCACCCCAGCGGGGACCGGTTGCTCCTACAATGAGCAGTTCTTC.

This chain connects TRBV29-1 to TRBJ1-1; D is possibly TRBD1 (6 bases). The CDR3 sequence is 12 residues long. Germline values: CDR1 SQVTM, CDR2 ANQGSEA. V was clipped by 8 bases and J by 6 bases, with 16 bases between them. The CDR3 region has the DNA TGCAGCTCCGAACTTGGGGGCTCTGAAGCTTTCTTT. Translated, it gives CSSELGGSEAFF.

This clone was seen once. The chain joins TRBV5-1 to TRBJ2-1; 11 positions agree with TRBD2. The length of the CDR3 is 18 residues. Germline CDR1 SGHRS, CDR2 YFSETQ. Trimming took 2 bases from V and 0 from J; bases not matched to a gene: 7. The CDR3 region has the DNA TGCGCCAGCAGCTTTAGGACTAGCGGGCTGAGCTCCTACAATGAGCAGTTCTTC. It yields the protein CASSFRTSGLSSYNEQFF.

The CDR3 DNA sequence: TGTGCCAGCACCGCGACAGGGGAGAACTATGGCTACACCTTC. It yields the protein CASTATGENYGYTF. The chain links TRBV6-1 to TRBJ1-2; TRBD1 agrees at 8 bases. Trimming at V came to 7 bases and at J to 2 bases, leaving 6 bases not matched to a gene. The CDR3 runs 14 residues. From germline, CDR1 is MNHNS and CDR2 SASEGT.

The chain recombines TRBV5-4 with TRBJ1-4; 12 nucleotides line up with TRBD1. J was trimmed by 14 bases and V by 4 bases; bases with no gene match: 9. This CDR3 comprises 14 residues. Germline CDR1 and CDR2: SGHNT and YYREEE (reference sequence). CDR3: CASSGTGTGGGLFF. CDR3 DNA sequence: TGTGCCAGCAGCGGTACCGGGACAGGGGGCGGGCTGTTTTTT.

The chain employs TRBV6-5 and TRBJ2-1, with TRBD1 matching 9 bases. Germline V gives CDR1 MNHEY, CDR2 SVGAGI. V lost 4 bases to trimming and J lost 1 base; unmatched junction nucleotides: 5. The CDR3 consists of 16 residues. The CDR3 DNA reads TGTGCCAGCAGTTCGACAGGGGGGGGGTCCTACAATGAGCAGTTCTTC. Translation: CASSSTGGGSYNEQFF.

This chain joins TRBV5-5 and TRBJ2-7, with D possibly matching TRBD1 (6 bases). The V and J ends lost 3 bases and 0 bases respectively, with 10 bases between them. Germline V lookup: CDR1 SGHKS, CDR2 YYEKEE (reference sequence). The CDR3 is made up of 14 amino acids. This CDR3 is CASSSWDTSYEQYF. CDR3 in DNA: TGTGCCAGCAGCTCGTGGGACACCTCCTACGAGCAGTACTTC. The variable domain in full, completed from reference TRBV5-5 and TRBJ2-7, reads DAGVTQSPTHLIKTRGQQVTLRCSPISGHKSVSWYQQVLGQGPQFIFQYYEKEERGRGNFPDRFSARQFPNYSSELNVNALLLGDSALYLCASSSWDTSYEQYFGPGTRLTVT.

The CDR3 loop is CALDPGTINTDTQYF. The CDR3 DNA is TGTGCCTTAGACCCCGGGACTATCAACACAGATACGCAGTATTTT. The V gene is TRBV30, the J gene TRBJ2-3; 7 bases align to TRBD2. V trimming: 7 bases; J trimming: 2 bases; junction bases outside the gene matches: 12. Germline lookup yields CDR1 GTSNPN and CDR2 SVGIG (reference sequence). The CDR3 has 15 residues.

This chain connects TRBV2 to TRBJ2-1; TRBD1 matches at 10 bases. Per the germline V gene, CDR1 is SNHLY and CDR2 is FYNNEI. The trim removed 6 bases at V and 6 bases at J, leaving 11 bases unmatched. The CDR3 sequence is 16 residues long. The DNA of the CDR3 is TGTGCCAGCAGGACTCTCGGGACAGGGGATCCCAATGAGCAGTTCTTC. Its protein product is CASRTLGTGDPNEQFF.

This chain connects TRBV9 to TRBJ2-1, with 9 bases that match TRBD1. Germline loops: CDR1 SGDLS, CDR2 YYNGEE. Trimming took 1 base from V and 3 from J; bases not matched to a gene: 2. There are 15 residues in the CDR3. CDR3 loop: CASSVWGQGYNEQFF. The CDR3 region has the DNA TGTGCCAGCAGCGTATGGGGACAGGGCTACAATGAGCAGTTCTTC.

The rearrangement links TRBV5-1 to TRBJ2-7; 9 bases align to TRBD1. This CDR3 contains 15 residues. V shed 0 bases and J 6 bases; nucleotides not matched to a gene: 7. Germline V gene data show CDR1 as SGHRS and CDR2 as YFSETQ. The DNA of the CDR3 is TGCGCCAGCAGCTTGGCGGGGAACAGGGGGCCCGAGCAGTACTTC. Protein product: CASSLAGNRGPEQYF. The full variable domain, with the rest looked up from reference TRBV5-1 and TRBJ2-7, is KAGVTQTPRYLIKTRGQQVTLSCSPISGHRSVSWYQQTPGQGLQFLFEYFSETQRNKGNFPGRFSGRQFSNSRSEMNVSTLELGDSALYLCASSLAGNRGPEQYFGPGTRLTVT.

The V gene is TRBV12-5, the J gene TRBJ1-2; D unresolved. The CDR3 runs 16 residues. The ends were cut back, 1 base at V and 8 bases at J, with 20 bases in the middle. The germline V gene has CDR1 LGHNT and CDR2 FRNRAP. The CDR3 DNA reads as TGTGCTAGTGGTTTGGGCCCAAAGAGGGAGACGGAAGGCTACACCTTC. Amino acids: CASGLGPKRETEGYTF.

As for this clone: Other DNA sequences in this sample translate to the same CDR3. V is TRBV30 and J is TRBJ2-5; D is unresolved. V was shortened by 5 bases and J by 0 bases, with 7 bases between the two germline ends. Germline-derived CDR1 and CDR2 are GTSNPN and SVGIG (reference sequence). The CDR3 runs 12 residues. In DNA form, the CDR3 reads TGTGCCTGGTCCGCTAACCAAGAGACCCAGTACTTC. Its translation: CAWSANQETQYF.

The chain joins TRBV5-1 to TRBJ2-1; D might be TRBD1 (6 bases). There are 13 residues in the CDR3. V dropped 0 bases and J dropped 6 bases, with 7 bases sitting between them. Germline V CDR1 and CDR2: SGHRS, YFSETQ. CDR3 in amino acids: CASSLDRANEQFF. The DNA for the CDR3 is TGCGCCAGCAGCTTGGACAGGGCCAATGAGCAGTTCTTC.

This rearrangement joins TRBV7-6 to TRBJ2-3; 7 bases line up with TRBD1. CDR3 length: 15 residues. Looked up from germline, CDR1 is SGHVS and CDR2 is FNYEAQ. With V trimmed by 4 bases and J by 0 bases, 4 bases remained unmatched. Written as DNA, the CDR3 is TGTGCCAGCAGCTCACCGGGACAGAGCACAGATACGCAGTATTTT. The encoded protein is CASSSPGQSTDTQYF.

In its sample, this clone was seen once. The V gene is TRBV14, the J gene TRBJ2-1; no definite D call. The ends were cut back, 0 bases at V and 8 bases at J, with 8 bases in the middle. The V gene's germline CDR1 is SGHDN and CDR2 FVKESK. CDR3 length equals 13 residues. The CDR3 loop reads CASSQDEVHEQFF. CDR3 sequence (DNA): TGTGCCAGCAGCCAAGATGAGGTCCATGAGCAGTTCTTC.

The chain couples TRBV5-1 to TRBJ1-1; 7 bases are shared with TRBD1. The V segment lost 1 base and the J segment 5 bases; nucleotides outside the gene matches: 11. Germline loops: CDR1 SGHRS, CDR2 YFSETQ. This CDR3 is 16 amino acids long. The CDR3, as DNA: TGCGCCAGCAGCTTGAGAGGACAGGTCGGTGGGACTGAAGCTTTCTTT. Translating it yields CASSLRGQVGGTEAFF.

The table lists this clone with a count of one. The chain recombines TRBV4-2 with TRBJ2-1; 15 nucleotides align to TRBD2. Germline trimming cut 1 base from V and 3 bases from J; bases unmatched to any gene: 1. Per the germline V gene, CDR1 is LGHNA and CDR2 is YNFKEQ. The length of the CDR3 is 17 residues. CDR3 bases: TGTGCCAGCAGCCAAGTGGGACTAGCGGGGGGCTACAATGAGCAGTTCTTC. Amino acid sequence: CASSQVGLAGGYNEQFF.